This TCR beta chain was sequenced in a study of cytomegalovirus exposure and HLA in healthy donors. Study outcomes and limitations: From TCR beta sequences, most subjects' HLA-A and HLA-B alleles were reportedly predicted accurately. While the bulk of TCR sequences proved rare, some public TCRs turned up in many donors.

Looked up from germline, CDR1 is MNHEY and CDR2 is SMNVEV (reference sequence). V dropped 2 bases and J dropped 1; count of bases not matched to a gene: 4. The CDR3 is made up of 15 amino acids. Note on this clone: Its antigen is still unknown.

The study ran its PCR with 60 Vbeta and 13 Jbeta primers. Method: immunoSEQ multiplex PCR; TCRdb's copy keeps in-frame clones and lacks some. The sample has under 200,000 clones; around 75% are singletons. This sequence was found in a woman between 25 and 40 years old in good health and CMV-seronegative. The sample comprised PBMCs. V is TRBV27 and J is TRBJ2-5; TRBD2 agrees at 7 bases. DNA of the CDR3: TGTGCCAGCAGTTTAATGCTAGCGGCCCAAGAGACCCAGTACTTC. Residues: CASSLMLAAQETQYF.